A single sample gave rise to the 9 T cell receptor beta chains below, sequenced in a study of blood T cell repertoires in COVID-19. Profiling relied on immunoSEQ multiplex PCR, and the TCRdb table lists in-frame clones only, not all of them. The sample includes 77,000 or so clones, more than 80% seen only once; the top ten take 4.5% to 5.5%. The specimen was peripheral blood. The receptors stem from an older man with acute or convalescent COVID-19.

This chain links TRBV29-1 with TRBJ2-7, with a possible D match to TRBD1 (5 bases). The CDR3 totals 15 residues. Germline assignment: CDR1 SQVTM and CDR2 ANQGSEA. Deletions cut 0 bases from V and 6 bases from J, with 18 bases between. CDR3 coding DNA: TGCAGCGTTGAAGAATTAGGGCAGGGTTGGGCCGAGCAGTACTTC. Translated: CSVEELGQGWAEQYF.

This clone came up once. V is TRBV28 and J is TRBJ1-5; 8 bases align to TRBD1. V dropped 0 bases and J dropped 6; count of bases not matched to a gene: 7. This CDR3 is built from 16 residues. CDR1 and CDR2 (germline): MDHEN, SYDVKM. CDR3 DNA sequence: TGTGCCAGCAGTTTATGGCCCTCGGACAGGGTTCAGCCCCAGCATTTT. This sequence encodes CASSLWPSDRVQPQHF.

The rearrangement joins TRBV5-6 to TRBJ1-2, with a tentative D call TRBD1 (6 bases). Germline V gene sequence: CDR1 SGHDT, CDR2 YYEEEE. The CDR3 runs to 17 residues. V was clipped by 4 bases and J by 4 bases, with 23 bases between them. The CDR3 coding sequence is TGTGCCAGCAGCGGAAACAGGGTAGTGGCGTCAGGCTATGGCTACACCTTC. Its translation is CASSGNRVVASGYGYTF.

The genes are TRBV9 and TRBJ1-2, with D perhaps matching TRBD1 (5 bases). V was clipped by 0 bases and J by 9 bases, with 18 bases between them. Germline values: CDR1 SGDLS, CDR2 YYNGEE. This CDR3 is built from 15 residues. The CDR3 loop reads CASSVVGTDFGSYTF. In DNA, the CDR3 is TGTGCCAGCAGCGTAGTGGGGACTGACTTTGGAAGCTACACCTTC. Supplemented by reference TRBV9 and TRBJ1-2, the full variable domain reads DSGVTQTPKHLITATGQRVTLRCSPRSGDLSVYWYQQSLDQGLQFLIQYYNGEERAKGNILERFSAQQFPDLHSELNLSSLELGDSALYFCASSVVGTDFGSYTFGSGTRLTVV.

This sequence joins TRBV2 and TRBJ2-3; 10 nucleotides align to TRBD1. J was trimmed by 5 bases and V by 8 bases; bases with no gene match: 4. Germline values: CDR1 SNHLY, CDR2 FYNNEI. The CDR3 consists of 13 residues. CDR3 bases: TGTGCCAGCGGGACAGGGGAAATAGATACGCAGTATTTT. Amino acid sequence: CASGTGEIDTQYF.

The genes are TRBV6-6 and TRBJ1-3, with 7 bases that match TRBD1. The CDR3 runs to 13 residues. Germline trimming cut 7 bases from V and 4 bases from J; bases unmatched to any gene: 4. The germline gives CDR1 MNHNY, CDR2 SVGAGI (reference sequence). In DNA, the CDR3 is TGTGCCAGCACCGGACAGGAAGGAAACACCATATATTTT. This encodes CASTGQEGNTIYF.

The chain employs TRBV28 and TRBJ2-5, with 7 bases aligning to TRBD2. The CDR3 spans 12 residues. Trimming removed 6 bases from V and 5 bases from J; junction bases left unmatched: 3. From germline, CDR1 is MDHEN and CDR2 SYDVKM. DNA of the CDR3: TGTGCCAGCAGCGGGAGGTACGAGACCCAGTACTTC. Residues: CASSGRYETQYF.

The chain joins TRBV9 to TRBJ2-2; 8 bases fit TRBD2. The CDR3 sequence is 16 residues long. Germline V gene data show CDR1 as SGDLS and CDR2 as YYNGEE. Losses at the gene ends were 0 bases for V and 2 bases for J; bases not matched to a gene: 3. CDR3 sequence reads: CASSVVAGTNTGELFF. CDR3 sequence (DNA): TGTGCCAGCAGCGTAGTAGCGGGGACAAACACCGGGGAGCTGTTTTTT.

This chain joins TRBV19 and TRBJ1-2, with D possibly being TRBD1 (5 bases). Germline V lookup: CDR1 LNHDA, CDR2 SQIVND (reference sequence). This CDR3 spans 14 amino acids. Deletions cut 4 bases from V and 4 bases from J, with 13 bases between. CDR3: CASSTVTASYGYTF. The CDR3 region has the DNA TGTGCCAGTAGTACTGTGACAGCTTCCTATGGCTACACCTTC. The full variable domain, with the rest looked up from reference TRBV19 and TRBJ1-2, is DGGITQSPKYLFRKEGQNVTLSCEQNLNHDAMYWYRQDPGQGLRLIYYSQIVNDFQKGDIAEGYSVSREKKESFPLTVTSAQKNPTAFYLCASSTVTASYGYTFGSGTRLTVV.